The following is a TCR beta chain sequence with its context. Its target is unknown. V lost 0 bases and J lost 7; bases outside the gene matches: 8. Germline V CDR1 and CDR2: SGHTA, FQGNSA. The CDR3 is 15 residues long. The data were obtained in a study of Ad26.COV2.S vaccination and SARS-CoV-2 variants. About the research overall: The authors gave Ad26.COV2.S intramuscularly, either once or twice 56 days apart.

General study results and limits: Relative to placebo recipients, vaccine recipients exhibited elevated spike-specific TCR breadth. After vaccination, reports described spike-specific CD8+ and CD4+ T cell responses as showing substantial breadth. An underestimation of total T cell responses may have resulted from the TCR breadth and depth analyses.

Treatment reported: around 19 received Ad26.COV2.S at low or high dose, single or two shots; roughly five received placebo; per-sample allocation not given. Repertoires come from day 63 after the first vaccine or placebo injection. This table comes from immunoSEQ multiplex PCR, and its TCRdb copy is limited to in-frame clones, with some not included. The sample consists of some 640,000 clones, roughly 90% of them appearing once. The sequence was obtained from a person aged 18 to 59 who received the Ad26.COV2.S COVID-19 vaccine or a placebo. The sample was peripheral blood, taken in a trial of Ad26.COV2.S vaccine versus placebo. The chain couples TRBV7-2 to TRBJ2-7; 8 bases agree with TRBD2. The CDR3 DNA sequence: TGTGCCAGCAGCTTAGCGGCCGGACTAGCCTGGGAGCAGTACTTC. This gives the protein CASSLAAGLAWEQYF.